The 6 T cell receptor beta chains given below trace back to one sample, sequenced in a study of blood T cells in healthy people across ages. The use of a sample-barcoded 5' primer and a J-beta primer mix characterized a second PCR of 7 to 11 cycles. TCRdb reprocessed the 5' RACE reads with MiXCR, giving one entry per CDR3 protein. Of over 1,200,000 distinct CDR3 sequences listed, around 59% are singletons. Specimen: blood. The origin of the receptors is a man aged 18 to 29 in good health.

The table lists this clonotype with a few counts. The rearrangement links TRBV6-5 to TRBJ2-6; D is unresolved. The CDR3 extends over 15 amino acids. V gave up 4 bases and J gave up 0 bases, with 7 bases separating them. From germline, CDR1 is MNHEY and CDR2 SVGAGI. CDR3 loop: CASSFHSSGANVLTF. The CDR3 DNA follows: TGTGCCAGCAGTTTCCATAGCTCTGGGGCCAACGTCCTGACTTTC.

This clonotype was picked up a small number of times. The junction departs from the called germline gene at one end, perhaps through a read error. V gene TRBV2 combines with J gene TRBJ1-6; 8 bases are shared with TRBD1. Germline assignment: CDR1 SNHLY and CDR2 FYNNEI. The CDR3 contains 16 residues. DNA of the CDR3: TGTGCCAGCAGTGAAGGACAGGGGCTCTATCATTCACCCCTCCACTTT. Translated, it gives CASSEGQGLYHSPLHF.

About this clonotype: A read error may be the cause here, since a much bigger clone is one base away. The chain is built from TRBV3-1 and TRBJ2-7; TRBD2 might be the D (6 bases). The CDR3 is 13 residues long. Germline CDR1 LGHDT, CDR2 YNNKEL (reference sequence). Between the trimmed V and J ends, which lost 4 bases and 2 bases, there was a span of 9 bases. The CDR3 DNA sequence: TGTGCCAGCAGCCGCGGGAAAGCCTACGAGCAGTACTTC. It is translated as CASSRGKAYEQYF.

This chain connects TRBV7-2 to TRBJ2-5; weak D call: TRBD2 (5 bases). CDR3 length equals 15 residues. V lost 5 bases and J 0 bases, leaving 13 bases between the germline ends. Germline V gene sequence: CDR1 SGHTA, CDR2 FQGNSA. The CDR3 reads CASSVRTEYQETQYF. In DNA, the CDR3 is TGTGCCAGCAGCGTCCGGACTGAGTACCAAGAGACCCAGTACTTC.

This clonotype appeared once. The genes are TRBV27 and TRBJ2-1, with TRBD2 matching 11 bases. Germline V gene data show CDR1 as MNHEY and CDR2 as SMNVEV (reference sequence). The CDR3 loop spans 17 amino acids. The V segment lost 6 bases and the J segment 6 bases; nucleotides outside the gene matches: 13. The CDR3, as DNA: TGTGCCAGCAGCCACCTCGCACTAGCGGGAGTTGGCAATGAGCAGTTCTTC. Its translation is CASSHLALAGVGNEQFF.

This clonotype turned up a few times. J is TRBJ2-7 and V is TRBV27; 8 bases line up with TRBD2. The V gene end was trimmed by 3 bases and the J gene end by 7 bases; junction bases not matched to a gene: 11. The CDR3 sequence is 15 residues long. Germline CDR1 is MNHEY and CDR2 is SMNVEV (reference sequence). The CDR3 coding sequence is TGTGCCAGCAGTTTGGTCAGCGGGGGATTGGAAGAGCAGTACTTC. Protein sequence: CASSLVSGGLEEQYF.